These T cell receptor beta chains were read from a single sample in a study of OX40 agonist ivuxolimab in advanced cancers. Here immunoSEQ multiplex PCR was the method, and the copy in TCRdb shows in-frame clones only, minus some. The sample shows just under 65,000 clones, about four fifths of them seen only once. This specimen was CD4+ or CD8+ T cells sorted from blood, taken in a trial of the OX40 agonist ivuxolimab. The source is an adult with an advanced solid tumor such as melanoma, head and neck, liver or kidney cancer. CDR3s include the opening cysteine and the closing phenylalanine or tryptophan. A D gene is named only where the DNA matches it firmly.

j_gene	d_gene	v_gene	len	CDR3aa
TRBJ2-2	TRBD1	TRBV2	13	CASSKEGAGELFF
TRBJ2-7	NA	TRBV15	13	CATSRDLVYEQYF
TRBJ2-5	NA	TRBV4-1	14	CASSQAEGGGTQYF
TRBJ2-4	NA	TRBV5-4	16	CASSLSLDANTNIQYF
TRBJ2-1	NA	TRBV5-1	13	CASSPVPNNEQFF
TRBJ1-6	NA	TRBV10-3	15	CAISKDGRSDSPLHF
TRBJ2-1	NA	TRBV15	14	CATSREDSYNEQFF
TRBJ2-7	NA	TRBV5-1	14	CASDVKGTDYEQYF
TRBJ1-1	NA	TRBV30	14	CAWSLLRENTEAFF
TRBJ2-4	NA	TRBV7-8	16	CASSLLLGRWENIQYF
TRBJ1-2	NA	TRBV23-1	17	CASSQSLTGLLLNGYTF
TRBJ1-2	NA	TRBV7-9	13	CASSLGLENGYTF
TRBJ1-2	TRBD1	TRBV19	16	CASSITGQGANYGYTF
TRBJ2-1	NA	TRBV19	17	CASRMLRDDDSYNEQFF
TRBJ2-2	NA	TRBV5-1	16	CASSLRQGGNTGELFF
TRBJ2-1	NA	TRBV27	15	CASSLSAAGNEEQFF
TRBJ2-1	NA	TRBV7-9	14	CASSRFNLGDEQFF
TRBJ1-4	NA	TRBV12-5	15	CASGQDGGNNEKLFF
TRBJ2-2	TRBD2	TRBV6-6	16	CASRDKAGAAAGELFF
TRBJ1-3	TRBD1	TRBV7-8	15	CASSLGRRGAYTIYF
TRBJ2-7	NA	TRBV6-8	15	CASSSMGGSVVEQYF
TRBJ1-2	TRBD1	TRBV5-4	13	CASSTDRVSGYTF
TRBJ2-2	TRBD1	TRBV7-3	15	CASSLRDRGPGELFF
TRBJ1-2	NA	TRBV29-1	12	CSVDETTYGYTF
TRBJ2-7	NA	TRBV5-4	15	CASSFQPDSTYEQYF
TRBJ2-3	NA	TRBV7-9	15	CASSSAPREVDTQYF
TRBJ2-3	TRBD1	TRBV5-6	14	CASSSGQGRDTQYF
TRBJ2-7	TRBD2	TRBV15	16	CATSRGTGGTTYEQYF
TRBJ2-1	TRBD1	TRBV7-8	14	CASLRDRGYNEQFF
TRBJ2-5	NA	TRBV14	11	CASSLRETQYF
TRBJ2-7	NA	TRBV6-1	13	CASSSTITYEQYF
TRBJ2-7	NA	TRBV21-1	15	CASSNSRTSSYEQYF
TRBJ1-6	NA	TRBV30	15	CAWSGGPQRSSPLHF
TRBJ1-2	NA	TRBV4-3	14	CASSQEDRNAGYTF
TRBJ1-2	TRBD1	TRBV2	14	CASRRDRANYGYTF
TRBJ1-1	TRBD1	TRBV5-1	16	CASSLDRQGGNTEAFF
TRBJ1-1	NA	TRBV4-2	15	CASTIHSAGGAEAFF
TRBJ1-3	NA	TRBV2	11	CASGSGNTIYF
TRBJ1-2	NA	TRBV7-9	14	CASSLEAGLRGYTF
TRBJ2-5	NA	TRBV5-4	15	CASSLALGTQETQYF
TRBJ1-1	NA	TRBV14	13	CASSQDMRSEAFF
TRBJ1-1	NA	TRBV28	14	CASDQNGMNTEAFF
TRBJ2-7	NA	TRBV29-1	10	CSVADYEQYF
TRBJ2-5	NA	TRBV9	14	CASSVEIGMETQYF
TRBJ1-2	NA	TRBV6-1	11	CASTQGAGQSF
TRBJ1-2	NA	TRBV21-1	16	CASSTWTRVANYGYTF
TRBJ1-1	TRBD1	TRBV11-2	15	CASSLRTGDNTEAFF
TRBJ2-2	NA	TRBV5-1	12	CASSLNTGELFF
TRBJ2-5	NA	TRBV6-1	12	CASKLMGETQYF
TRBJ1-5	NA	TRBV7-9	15	CASSLGGWGNQPQHF
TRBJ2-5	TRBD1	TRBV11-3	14	CASSSGTDQETQYF
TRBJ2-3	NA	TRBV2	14	CASRGGVRTDTQYF
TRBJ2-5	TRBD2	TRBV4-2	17	CASSQDRYSGGEETQYF
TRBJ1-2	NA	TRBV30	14	CAWSDGITGGGYTF
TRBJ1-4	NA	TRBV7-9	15	CASSLDRGAGEKLFF
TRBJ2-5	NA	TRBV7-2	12	CASSLQRETQYF
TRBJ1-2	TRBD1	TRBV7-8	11	CASSLDRDFSF